The clone carrying this TCR beta chain has only a few counts. TCR beta CDR3 regions were amplified from RNA transcripts. Carried out on the TCR CDR3, a first-round RT-PCR used the HTBI primer set. TCRdb re-called the multiplex PCR reads through MiXCR, storing one row per CDR3 protein. The sample gives hundreds of thousands of distinct CDR3 sequences, around 19% of which show up once; around 17% is in the top ten. Fresh peripheral blood, roughly 9.3 ml, was the source of the PBMCs. The data were obtained in a study of T cells in Graves' hyperthyroidism and ophthalmopathy. Between the trimmed V and J ends, which lost 0 bases and 6 bases, there was a span of 13 bases. In germline, CDR1 is SGHRS, CDR2 YFSETQ. There are 15 residues in the CDR3.

The receptor was isolated from a woman aged 45-65 years with Graves' hyperthyroidism that later progressed to Graves' ophthalmopathy. This chain links TRBV5-1 with TRBJ2-1; D possibly corresponds to TRBD1 (6 bases). The sample was blood. The CDR3 protein is CASSLVNRAFNEQFF. CDR3 nucleotides: TGCGCCAGCAGCTTGGTGAACAGGGCATTCAATGAGCAGTTCTTC.